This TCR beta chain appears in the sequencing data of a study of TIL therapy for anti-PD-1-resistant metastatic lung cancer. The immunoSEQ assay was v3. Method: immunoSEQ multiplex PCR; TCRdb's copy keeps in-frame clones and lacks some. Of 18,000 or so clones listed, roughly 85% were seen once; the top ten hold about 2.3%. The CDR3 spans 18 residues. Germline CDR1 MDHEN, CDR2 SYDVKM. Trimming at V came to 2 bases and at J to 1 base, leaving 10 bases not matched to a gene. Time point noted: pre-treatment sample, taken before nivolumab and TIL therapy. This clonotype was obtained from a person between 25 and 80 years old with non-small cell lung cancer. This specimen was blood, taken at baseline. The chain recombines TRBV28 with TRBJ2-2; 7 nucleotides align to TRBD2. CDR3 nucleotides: TGTGCCAGCAGTTTACCGACCGGGACGGGGGGGAACACCGGGGAGCTGTTTTTT. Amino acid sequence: CASSLPTGTGGNTGELFF. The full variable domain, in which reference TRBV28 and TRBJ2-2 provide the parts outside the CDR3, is DVKVTQSSRYLVKRTGEKVFLECVQDMDHENMFWYRQDPGLGLRLIYFSYDVKMKEKGDIPEGYSVSREKKERFSLILESASTNQTSMYLCASSLPTGTGGNTGELFFGEGSRLTVL.